These 29 T cell receptor beta chains were all obtained from the same sample, sequenced in a study of control samples from healthy donors and cancer patients (dated by TCRdb to about 2020). Library method: the immunoSEQ multiplex PCR assay. TCRdb provides this immuneACCESS table in a form limited to in-frame rearrangements. Some clones are lacking; in checked studies, under half of them reflect an unresolved V gene, and why the rest are absent is not known. Here the sample has tens of thousands of clones; around 94% occur a single time. Jointly, the top ten make up 3% to 4% of the sample. Sequenced input: blood. These receptor sequences come from a man aged 25-45 years in good health.

The CDR3 region has the DNA TGTGCCAGCGTTACGGACTTTGGGGGCAATCAGCCCCAGCATTTT. It yields the protein CASVTDFGGNQPQHF. The V gene is TRBV2, the J gene TRBJ1-5; D not resolved. Germline V gene data show CDR1 as SNHLY and CDR2 as FYNNEI. V was clipped by 8 bases and J by 2 bases, with 16 bases between them. CDR3 size: 15 residues.

In its sample, this clone was seen a few times. CDR3 protein: CASSSNAGEKQFF. CDR3 DNA: TGTGCCAGCAGCTCGAACGCAGGCGAAAAGCAGTTCTTC. The V gene is TRBV7-2, the J gene TRBJ2-1; D not resolved. The CDR3 contains 13 residues. Trimming shortened V by 4 bases and J by 11 bases, and 15 bases separated the two germline ends. From germline, CDR1 is SGHTA and CDR2 FQGNSA.

V gene TRBV3-1 (or the pseudogene TRBV3-2) combines with J gene TRBJ2-2, with 7 positions matching TRBD2. The CDR3 runs 15 residues. Per germline, CDR1 LGHDT and CDR2 YNNKEL (reference sequence). The V and J ends lost 3 bases and 1 base, in that order; junction bases with no gene match: 2. For the CDR3, the DNA is TGTGCCAGCAGCCAGCTAGCGGTGAACACCGGGGAGCTGTTTTTT. The encoded protein is CASSQLAVNTGELFF.

The CDR3 DNA follows: TGTGCCATCAGTGAGTCCTGGGGGGCCAACGTCCTGACTTTC. Translated, it gives CAISESWGANVLTF. The chain combines TRBV10-3 with TRBJ2-6, with D hard to call. The V gene's germline CDR1 is ENHRY and CDR2 SYGVKD. V was shortened by 0 bases and J by 4 bases, with 4 bases between the two germline ends. The CDR3 is 14 residues long.

The genes are TRBV29-1 and TRBJ1-2; D call uncertain. The CDR3 is 12 amino acids. Trimming left V 7 bases short and J 4 bases short, with 13 bases between. CDR1 and CDR2 (germline): SQVTM, ANQGSEA. The CDR3 reads CSASRAGYGYTF. As DNA, the CDR3 is TGCAGCGCATCAAGAGCGGGCTATGGCTACACCTTC.

V and J are TRBV19 and TRBJ1-2, with 8 bases fitting TRBD1. The V segment lost 3 bases and the J segment 8 bases; nucleotides outside the gene matches: 8. CDR1 LNHDA and CDR2 SQIVND come from the germline V gene (reference sequence). The CDR3 consists of 14 residues. The CDR3 nucleotides read TGTGCCAGTAGTATCCTGGGCAGGGGGCACGGCTACACCTTC. Translation: CASSILGRGHGYTF.

Comment on this clone: Other DNA sequences in this specimen translate into the identical CDR3. J is TRBJ1-1 and V is TRBV24-1; 10 nucleotides match TRBD1. CDR1 is KGHDR, CDR2 SFDVKD, per germline. This CDR3 region has 15 residues. V was pared by 4 bases and J by 5 bases, with 6 bases of the junction left unmatched. The CDR3 here is CATSDPGTGDTEAFF. In DNA, the CDR3 is TGTGCCACCAGTGACCCCGGGACAGGGGATACTGAAGCTTTCTTT.

This clone was found once. The chain links TRBV5-1 to TRBJ1-6, with a tentative D call TRBD1 (5 bases). There are 13 residues in the CDR3. The V and J ends lost 3 bases and 8 bases respectively, with 9 bases between them. CDR1 is SGHRS, CDR2 YFSETQ, per germline. As DNA, the CDR3 is TGCGCCAGCAGCTGGGGGACCGATTCACCCCTCCACTTT. Amino acid sequence: CASSWGTDSPLHF. Looking up the rest from reference TRBV5-1 and TRBJ1-6 gives the full variable domain: KAGVTQTPRYLIKTRGQQVTLSCSPISGHRSVSWYQQTPGQGLQFLFEYFSETQRNKGNFPGRFSGRQFSNSRSEMNVSTLELGDSALYLCASSWGTDSPLHFGNGTRLTVT.

This clone appeared a single time. The rearrangement joins TRBV6-5 to TRBJ1-5, with 7 bases that match TRBD1. This CDR3 is built from 15 residues. CDR1 is MNHEY and CDR2 is SVGAGI in the germline V gene. V trimming: 2 bases; J trimming: 3 bases; junction bases outside the gene matches: 4. CDR3 DNA sequence: TGTGCCAGCAGTTACGCCGGGACAGACAATCAGCCCCAGCATTTT. It yields the protein CASSYAGTDNQPQHF.

This chain uses TRBV19 with TRBJ2-3, with D possibly being TRBD2 (5 bases). Deletions cut 6 bases from V and 1 base from J, with 14 bases between. The CDR3 contains 15 residues. The germline V gene encodes CDR1 LNHDA and CDR2 SQIVND (reference sequence). The CDR3 DNA follows: TGTGCCAGTAGCTCCCGGCGAGCGGGCACAGATACGCAGTATTTT. Protein: CASSSRRAGTDTQYF.

This chain uses TRBV30 with TRBJ1-6; 7 nucleotides align to TRBD1. V lost 5 bases to trimming and J lost 7 bases; unmatched junction nucleotides: 5. The CDR3 consists of 13 residues. Per the germline V gene, CDR1 is GTSNPN and CDR2 is SVGIG (reference sequence). The DNA of the CDR3 is TGTGCCTGGGCGGGACAGCAAAATTCACCCCTCCACTTT. This codes for CAWAGQQNSPLHF. The full variable domain, completed using reference TRBV30 and TRBJ1-6, is SQTIHQWPATLVQPVGSPLSLECTVEGTSNPNLYWYRQAAGRGLQLLFYSVGIGQISSEVPQNLSASRPQDRQFILSSKKLLLSDSGFYLCAWAGQQNSPLHFGNGTRLTVT.

The chain carries TRBV5-1 and TRBJ2-7; 7 bases agree with TRBD2. Germline CDR1 and CDR2: SGHRS and YFSETQ. The CDR3 sequence is 14 residues long. The V and J ends lost 4 bases and 5 bases, in that order; junction bases with no gene match: 9. This CDR3 is CASSPTTGGNEQYF. CDR3 coding DNA: TGCGCCAGCAGCCCCACCACCGGGGGGAACGAGCAGTACTTC.

The V call is TRBV7-2, the J call TRBJ1-3; possible D gene TRBD1, 5 bases. V was cut by 0 bases and J by 7 bases, with 13 bases left in between. From germline, CDR1 is SGHTA and CDR2 FQGNSA. The CDR3 loop spans 15 amino acids. CDR3 bases: TGTGCCAGCAGCTTAGCGCCGGGACCCGGGAACACCATATATTTT. This codes for CASSLAPGPGNTIYF.

This clone was seen once. The chain couples TRBV9 to TRBJ2-3; D unresolved. Germline values: CDR1 SGDLS, CDR2 YYNGEE. Trimming left V 6 bases short and J 3 bases short, with 14 bases between. CDR3 size: 14 residues. The CDR3 spells CASTGATYTDTQYF. The CDR3, as DNA: TGTGCCAGCACCGGTGCGACTTATACAGATACGCAGTATTTT.

The chain uses TRBV5-1 and TRBJ1-1; no firm D call. Trimming stripped 0 bases from V and 1 base from J, with 10 bases between. Germline CDR1 is SGHRS and CDR2 is YFSETQ. CDR3 size: 15 residues. The CDR3 region has the DNA TGCGCCAGCAGCTTGGCGGTTATACCGAACACTGAAGCTTTCTTT. Translating gives CASSLAVIPNTEAFF.

The chain uses TRBV7-2 and TRBJ1-3; 7 bases agree with TRBD1. The CDR3 contains 15 residues. Germline V gene sequence: CDR1 SGHTA, CDR2 FQGNSA. Unmatched junction bases numbered 4, after V lost 5 bases and J lost 0 bases. CDR3 sequence (DNA): TGTGCCAGCAGCAAGGGACAGATCTCTGGAAACACCATATATTTT. Translated, it gives CASSKGQISGNTIYF.

The J gene is TRBJ2-5, the V gene TRBV9; D might be TRBD1 or TRBD2, each matching 6 bases. Trimming stripped 7 bases from V and 2 bases from J, with 18 bases between. Germline V CDR1 and CDR2: SGDLS, YYNGEE. The CDR3 covers 15 residues. CDR3 nucleotide sequence: TGTGCCAGCCAGGAGGGGGTAACCATGCAAGAGACCCAGTACTTC. This sequence encodes CASQEGVTMQETQYF.

This clone was seen just once. V gene TRBV2 combines with J gene TRBJ1-1; 8 positions agree with TRBD1. Trimming took 5 bases from V and 1 from J; bases not matched to a gene: 3. The CDR3 spans 14 residues. The germline gives CDR1 SNHLY, CDR2 FYNNEI. The CDR3 loop reads CASSTGQGNTEAFF. CDR3 coding DNA: TGTGCCAGCAGTACCGGACAGGGGAACACTGAAGCTTTCTTT. The complete variable domain, with remaining parts taken from reference TRBV2 and TRBJ1-1, reads EPEVTQTPSHQVTQMGQEVILRCVPISNHLYFYWYRQILGQKVEFLVSFYNNEISEKSEIFDDQFSVERPDGSNFTLKIRSTKLEDSAMYFCASSTGQGNTEAFFGQGTRLTVV.

The table lists this clone with a count of one. The rearrangement links TRBV6-2 or TRBV6-3 to TRBJ1-1, with D maybe TRBD1 (5 bases). Trimming left V 2 bases short and J 7 bases short, with 11 bases between. CDR1 MNHEY and CDR2 SVGEGT come from the germline V gene. The CDR3 is 13 residues long. The DNA of the CDR3 is TGTGCCAGCAGTTACGGCAGGGAGATTGAAGCTTTCTTT. Its protein product is CASSYGREIEAFF.

The chain joins TRBV14 to TRBJ2-3; D remains unclear. Trimming shortened V by 4 bases and J by 2 bases, and 13 bases separated the two germline ends. Looked up from germline, CDR1 is SGHDN and CDR2 is FVKESK. CDR3 length equals 15 residues. CDR3 region: CASSRLGQPTDTQYF. CDR3 nucleotide sequence: TGTGCCAGCAGCCGGTTGGGCCAACCCACAGATACGCAGTATTTT.

V and J are TRBV9 and TRBJ2-5, with 9 positions matching TRBD2. The CDR3 is 14 amino acids. The germline CDR1 and CDR2 sequences are SGDLS and YYNGEE. Trimming cost V 2 bases and J 2 bases; bases outside gene matches: 1. CDR3 loop: CASSVTSGQETQYF. CDR3 coding DNA: TGTGCCAGCAGCGTGACTAGCGGTCAAGAGACCCAGTACTTC.

The rearrangement links TRBV16 to TRBJ1-4, with D perhaps TRBD1 (6 bases). Germline assignment: CDR1 KGHSY and CDR2 FQNENV. Trimming removed 0 bases at V and 3 bases at J, with 8 bases between. CDR3 size: 15 residues. In nucleotides, the CDR3 is TGTGCCAGCAGCCAATCTAGGACAGCTAATGAAAAACTGTTTTTT. As protein: CASSQSRTANEKLFF.

This chain joins TRBV30 and TRBJ1-2; no clear D gene. Trimming shortened V by 0 bases and J by 4 bases, and 6 bases separated the two germline ends. Germline lookup yields CDR1 GTSNPN and CDR2 SVGIG (reference sequence). This CDR3 comprises 12 residues. In DNA form, the CDR3 reads TGTGCCTGGAGTGTTCTGTCCTATGGCTACACCTTC. It is translated as CAWSVLSYGYTF.

The rearrangement uses TRBV7-2 and TRBJ2-2, with 8 bases that match TRBD2. From germline, CDR1 is SGHTA and CDR2 FQGNSA. The J segment lost 5 bases and the V segment lost 2 bases, leaving 7 bases of the junction unmatched. This CDR3 has 16 amino acids. The CDR3, as DNA: TGTGCCAGCAGCTTAAAGGGCGGGGGGCAAACCGGGGAGCTGTTTTTT. Its protein product is CASSLKGGGQTGELFF.

The CDR3 nucleotides are TGTGCCAGCTGGTCCAGGGGAGGGGGTACAGATACGCAGTATTTT. As protein: CASWSRGGGTDTQYF. The V gene is TRBV25-1, the J gene TRBJ2-3; a weak D match, TRBD2 (7 bases). Germline CDR1 MGHDK, CDR2 SYGVNS. The CDR3 extends over 15 amino acids. V was clipped by 8 bases and J by 3 bases, with 18 bases between them.

The rearrangement uses TRBV4-2 and TRBJ1-1; D possibly corresponds to TRBD1 (5 bases). Germline V lookup: CDR1 LGHNA, CDR2 YNFKEQ. Trimming removed 0 bases from V and 1 base from J, with 9 bases in between. CDR3 size: 15 residues. Here the CDR3 reads CASSQEGTSNTEAFF. As DNA, the CDR3 is TGTGCCAGCAGCCAAGAGGGGACCTCGAACACTGAAGCTTTCTTT.

This chain joins TRBV3-1 (or the pseudogene TRBV3-2) and TRBJ2-3, with 15 bases fitting TRBD2. The CDR3 runs 20 residues. The V segment lost 4 bases and the J segment 1 base; nucleotides outside the gene matches: 12. The V gene's germline CDR1 is LGHDT and CDR2 YNNKEL (reference sequence). CDR3 residues: CASSLLPWTSGRDRTDTQYF. The DNA of the CDR3 is TGTGCCAGCAGCCTCCTTCCTTGGACTAGCGGGAGGGACCGCACAGATACGCAGTATTTT.

V gene TRBV2 combines with J gene TRBJ2-1; 11 bases are a match to TRBD2. The CDR3 loop spans 15 amino acids. Germline loops: CDR1 SNHLY, CDR2 FYNNEI. The V and J ends lost 4 bases and 8 bases, in that order; junction bases with no gene match: 7. The DNA of the CDR3 is TGTGCCAGCAGTGCCGGGACTAGCGGCCTTGATGAGCAGTTCTTC. It specifies CASSAGTSGLDEQFF. The full variable domain, completed using reference TRBV2 and TRBJ2-1, is EPEVTQTPSHQVTQMGQEVILRCVPISNHLYFYWYRQILGQKVEFLVSFYNNEISEKSEIFDDQFSVERPDGSNFTLKIRSTKLEDSAMYFCASSAGTSGLDEQFFGPGTRLTVL.

In its sample, this clone was seen once. Other nucleotide sequences in the sample specify the same CDR3. The chain couples TRBV2 to TRBJ1-1, with D possibly TRBD1 on 6 matching bases. The ends were cut back, 7 bases at V and 2 bases at J, with 17 bases in the middle. Germline lookup yields CDR1 SNHLY and CDR2 FYNNEI. The CDR3 runs 15 residues. CDR3 sequence: CASTLRGGDNTEAFF. The CDR3 DNA follows: TGTGCCAGCACCCTAAGGGGGGGTGATAACACTGAAGCTTTCTTT. The variable domain in full, with the rest retrieved from reference TRBV2 and TRBJ1-1, is EPEVTQTPSHQVTQMGQEVILRCVPISNHLYFYWYRQILGQKVEFLVSFYNNEISEKSEIFDDQFSVERPDGSNFTLKIRSTKLEDSAMYFCASTLRGGDNTEAFFGQGTRLTVV.